This T cell receptor beta chain emerged from a study of cytomegalovirus exposure and HLA in healthy donors. Despite likely unrecorded immune exposures, the donors were nominally healthy at the time of sampling. In the case of this clone: Its antigen remains unidentified.

Findings and caveats of the study: Whilst most TCR sequences proved rare, a subset of public TCRs occurred across many donors.

The primer mix had 60 Vbeta and 13 Jbeta primers. Assay: immunoSEQ multiplex PCR; the TCRdb copy retains only in-frame clones and omits some. The sample has approximately 170,000 clones; approximately 80% are singletons. Trimming cost V 2 bases and J 5 bases; bases outside gene matches: 6. The CDR3 is made up of 15 amino acids. The germline V gene encodes CDR1 SGHTA and CDR2 FQGTGA. This receptor was taken from a woman in her late teens or twenties in good health and CMV-seronegative. The chain joins TRBV7-3 to TRBJ2-7; TRBD1 aligns across 10 bases. Sequencing was done on a sample of PBMCs. The CDR3 DNA is TGTGCCAGCAGCTTACTCGGGGACAGGGGAGACGAGCAGTACTTC. This codes for CASSLLGDRGDEQYF.